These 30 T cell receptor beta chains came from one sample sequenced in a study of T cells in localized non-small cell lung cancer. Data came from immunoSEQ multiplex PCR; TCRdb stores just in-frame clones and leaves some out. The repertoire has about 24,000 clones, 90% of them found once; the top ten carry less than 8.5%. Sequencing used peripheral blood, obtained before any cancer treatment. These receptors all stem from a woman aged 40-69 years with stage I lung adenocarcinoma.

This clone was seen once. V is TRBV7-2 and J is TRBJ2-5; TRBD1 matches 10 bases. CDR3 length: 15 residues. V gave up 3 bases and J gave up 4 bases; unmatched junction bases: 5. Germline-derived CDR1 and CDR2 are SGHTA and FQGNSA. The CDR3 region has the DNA TGTGCCAGCAGCTTCACCGGGACAGGGGCAGAGACCCAGTACTTC. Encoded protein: CASSFTGTGAETQYF.

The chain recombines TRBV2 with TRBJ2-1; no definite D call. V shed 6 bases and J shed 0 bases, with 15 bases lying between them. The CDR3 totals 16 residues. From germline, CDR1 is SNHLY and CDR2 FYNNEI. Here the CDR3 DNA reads TGTGCCAGCAGATCCAAGACCCCACCCTCCTACAATGAGCAGTTCTTC. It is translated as CASRSKTPPSYNEQFF.

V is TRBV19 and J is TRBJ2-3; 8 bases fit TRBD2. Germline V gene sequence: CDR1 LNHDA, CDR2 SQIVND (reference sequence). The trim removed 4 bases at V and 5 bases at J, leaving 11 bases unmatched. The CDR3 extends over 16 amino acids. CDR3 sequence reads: CASSRREGLGLDTQYF. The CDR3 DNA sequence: TGTGCCAGTAGTAGACGGGAGGGCCTGGGTTTAGATACGCAGTATTTT.

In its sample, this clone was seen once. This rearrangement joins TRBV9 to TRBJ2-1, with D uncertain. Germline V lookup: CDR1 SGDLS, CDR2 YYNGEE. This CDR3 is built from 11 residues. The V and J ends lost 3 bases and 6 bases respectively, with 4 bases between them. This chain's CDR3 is CASSAFNEQFF. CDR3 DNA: TGTGCCAGCAGCGCGTTCAATGAGCAGTTCTTC.

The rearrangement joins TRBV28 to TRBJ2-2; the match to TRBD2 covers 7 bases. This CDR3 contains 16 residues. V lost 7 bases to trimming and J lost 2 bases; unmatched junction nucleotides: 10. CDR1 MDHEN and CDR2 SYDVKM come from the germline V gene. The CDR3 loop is CASTKTERDNTGELFF. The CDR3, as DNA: TGTGCCAGCACCAAAACCGAGCGGGACAACACCGGGGAGCTGTTTTTT.

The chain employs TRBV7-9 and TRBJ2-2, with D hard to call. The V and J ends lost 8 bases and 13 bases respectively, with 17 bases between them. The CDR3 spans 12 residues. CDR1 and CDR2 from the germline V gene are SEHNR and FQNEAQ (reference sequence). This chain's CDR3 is CASDLDHQVLFF. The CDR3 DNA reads TGTGCCAGCGACCTCGACCATCAAGTGCTGTTTTTT.

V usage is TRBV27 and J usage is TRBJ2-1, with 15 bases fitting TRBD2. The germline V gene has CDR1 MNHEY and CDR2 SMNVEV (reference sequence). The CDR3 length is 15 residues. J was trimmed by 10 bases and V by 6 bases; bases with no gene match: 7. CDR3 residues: CASSPGLAGGWEQFF. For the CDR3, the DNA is TGTGCCAGCAGCCCGGGACTAGCGGGAGGATGGGAGCAGTTCTTC.

The CDR3 bases are TGTGCCAGCAGCCAAGTGGCCCGATACCATGAGCAGTTCTTC. The encoded protein is CASSQVARYHEQFF. The chain is built from TRBV14 and TRBJ2-1; D gene ambiguous. CDR1 is SGHDN and CDR2 is FVKESK in the germline V gene. The CDR3 is made up of 14 amino acids. V gave up 1 base and J gave up 8 bases, with 12 bases separating them.

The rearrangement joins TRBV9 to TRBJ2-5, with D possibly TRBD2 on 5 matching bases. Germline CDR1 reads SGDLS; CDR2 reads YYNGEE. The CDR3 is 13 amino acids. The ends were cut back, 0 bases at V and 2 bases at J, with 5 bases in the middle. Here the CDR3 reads CASSVGGQETQYF. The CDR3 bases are TGTGCCAGCAGCGTAGGAGGGCAAGAGACCCAGTACTTC.

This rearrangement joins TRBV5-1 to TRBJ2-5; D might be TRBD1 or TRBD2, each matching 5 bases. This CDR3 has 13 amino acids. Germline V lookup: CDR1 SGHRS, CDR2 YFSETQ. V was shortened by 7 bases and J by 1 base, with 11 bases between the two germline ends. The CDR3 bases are TGCGCCAGCTCTTCCGGGACCCAAGAGACCCAGTACTTC. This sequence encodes CASSSGTQETQYF.

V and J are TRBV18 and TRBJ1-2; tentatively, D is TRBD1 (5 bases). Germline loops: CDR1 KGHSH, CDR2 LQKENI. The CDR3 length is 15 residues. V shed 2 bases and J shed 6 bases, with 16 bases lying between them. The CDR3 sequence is CASSPSRQGQNGYTF. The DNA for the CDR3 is TGTGCCAGCTCACCATCCCGCCAGGGTCAGAATGGCTACACCTTC.

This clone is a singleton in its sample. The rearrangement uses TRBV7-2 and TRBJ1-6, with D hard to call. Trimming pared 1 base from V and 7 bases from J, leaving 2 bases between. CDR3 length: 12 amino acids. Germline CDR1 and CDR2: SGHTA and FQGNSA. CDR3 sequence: CASSLGNSPLHF. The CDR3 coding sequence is TGTGCCAGCAGCTTAGGGAATTCACCCCTCCACTTT. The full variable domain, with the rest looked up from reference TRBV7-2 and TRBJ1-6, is GAGVSQSPSNKVTEKGKDVELRCDPISGHTALYWYRQSLGQGLEFLIYFQGNSAPDKSGLPSDRFSAERTGGSVSTLTIQRTQQEDSAVYLCASSLGNSPLHFGNGTRLTVT.

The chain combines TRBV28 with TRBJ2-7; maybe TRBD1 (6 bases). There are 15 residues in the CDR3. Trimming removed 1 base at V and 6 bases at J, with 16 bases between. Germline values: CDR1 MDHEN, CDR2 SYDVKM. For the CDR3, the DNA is TGTGCCAGCAGTTTATCCTTGAGGGGGTTAACCGAGCAGTACTTC. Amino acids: CASSLSLRGLTEQYF.

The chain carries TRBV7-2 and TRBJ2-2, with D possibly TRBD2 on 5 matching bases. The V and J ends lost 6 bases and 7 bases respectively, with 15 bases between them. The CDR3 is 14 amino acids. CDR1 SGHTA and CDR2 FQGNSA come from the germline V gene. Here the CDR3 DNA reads TGTGCCAGCAGTCGTCAGGAAGCGGTCGGGGAGCTGTTTTTT. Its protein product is CASSRQEAVGELFF.

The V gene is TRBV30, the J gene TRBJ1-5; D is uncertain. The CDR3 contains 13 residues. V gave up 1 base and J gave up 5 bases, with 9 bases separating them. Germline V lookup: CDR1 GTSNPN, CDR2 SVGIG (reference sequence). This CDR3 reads CAWSESSYQPQHF. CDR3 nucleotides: TGTGCCTGGAGTGAGTCAAGTTATCAGCCCCAGCATTTT.

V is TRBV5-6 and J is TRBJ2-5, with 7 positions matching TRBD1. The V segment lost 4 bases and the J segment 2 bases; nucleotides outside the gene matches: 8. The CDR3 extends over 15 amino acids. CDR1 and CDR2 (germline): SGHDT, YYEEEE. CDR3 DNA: TGTGCCAGCAGCCTTTCCGGGACAGTTCAAGAGACCCAGTACTTC. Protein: CASSLSGTVQETQYF.

In DNA form, the CDR3 reads TGTGCCAGCACCCCCCGTCTCGACTATGGCTACACCTTC. Residues: CASTPRLDYGYTF. This rearrangement joins TRBV28 to TRBJ1-2, with D uncertain. Per the germline V gene, CDR1 is MDHEN and CDR2 is SYDVKM. The CDR3 runs to 13 residues. The V gene lost 7 bases and the J gene lost 3 bases, with 12 bases spanning the gap.

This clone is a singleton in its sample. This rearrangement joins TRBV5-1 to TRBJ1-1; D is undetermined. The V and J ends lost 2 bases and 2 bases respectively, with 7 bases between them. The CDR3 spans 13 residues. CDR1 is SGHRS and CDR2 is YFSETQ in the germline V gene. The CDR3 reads CASSFRTNTEAFF. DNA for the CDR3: TGCGCCAGCAGCTTCCGGACCAACACTGAAGCTTTCTTT.

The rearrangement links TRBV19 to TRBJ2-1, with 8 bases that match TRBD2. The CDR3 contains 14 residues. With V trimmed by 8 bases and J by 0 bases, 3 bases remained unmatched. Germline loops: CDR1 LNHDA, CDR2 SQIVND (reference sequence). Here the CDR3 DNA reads TGTGCCAGTTTTAGCGGGGACTCCTACAATGAGCAGTTCTTC. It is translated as CASFSGDSYNEQFF.

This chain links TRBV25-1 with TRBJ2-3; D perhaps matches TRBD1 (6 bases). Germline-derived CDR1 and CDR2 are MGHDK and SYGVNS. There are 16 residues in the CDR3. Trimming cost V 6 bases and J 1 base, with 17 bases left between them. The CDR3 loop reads CASSPPRTEGTDTQYF. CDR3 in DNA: TGTGCCAGCAGCCCACCCCGGACAGAGGGCACAGATACGCAGTATTTT.

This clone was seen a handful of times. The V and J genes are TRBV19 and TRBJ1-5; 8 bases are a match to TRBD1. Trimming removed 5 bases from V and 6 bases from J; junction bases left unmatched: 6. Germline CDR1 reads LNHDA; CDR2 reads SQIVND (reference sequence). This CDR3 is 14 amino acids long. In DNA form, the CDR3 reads TGTGCCAGTAGTGGGCAGGGGGCTGGTCAGCCCCAGCATTTT. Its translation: CASSGQGAGQPQHF.

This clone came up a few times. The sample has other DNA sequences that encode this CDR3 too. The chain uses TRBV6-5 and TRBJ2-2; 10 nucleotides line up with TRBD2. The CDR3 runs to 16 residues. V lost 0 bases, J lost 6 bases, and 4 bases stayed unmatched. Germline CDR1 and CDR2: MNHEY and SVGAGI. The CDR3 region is CASSYSNLAGAGELFF. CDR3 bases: TGTGCCAGCAGTTACTCGAATCTAGCGGGAGCCGGGGAGCTGTTTTTT.

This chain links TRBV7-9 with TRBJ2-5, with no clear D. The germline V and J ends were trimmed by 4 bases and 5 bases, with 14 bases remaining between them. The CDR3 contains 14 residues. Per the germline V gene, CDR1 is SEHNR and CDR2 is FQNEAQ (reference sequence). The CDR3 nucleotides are TGTGCCAGCAGCTCCCTCGGGCCCTCGGAGACCCAGTACTTC. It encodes CASSSLGPSETQYF.

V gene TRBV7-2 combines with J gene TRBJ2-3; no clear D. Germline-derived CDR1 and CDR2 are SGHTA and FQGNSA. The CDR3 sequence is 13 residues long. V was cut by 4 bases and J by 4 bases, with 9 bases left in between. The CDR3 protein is CASSSAGPDTQYF. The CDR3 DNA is TGTGCCAGCAGCTCGGCAGGCCCAGATACGCAGTATTTT.

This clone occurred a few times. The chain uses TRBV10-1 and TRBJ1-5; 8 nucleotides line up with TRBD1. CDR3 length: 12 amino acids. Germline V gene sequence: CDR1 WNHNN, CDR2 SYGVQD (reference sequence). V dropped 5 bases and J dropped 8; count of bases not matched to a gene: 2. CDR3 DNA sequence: TGCGCCAGCAGTCACAGGGGGAAGCCCCAGCATTTT. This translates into CASSHRGKPQHF.

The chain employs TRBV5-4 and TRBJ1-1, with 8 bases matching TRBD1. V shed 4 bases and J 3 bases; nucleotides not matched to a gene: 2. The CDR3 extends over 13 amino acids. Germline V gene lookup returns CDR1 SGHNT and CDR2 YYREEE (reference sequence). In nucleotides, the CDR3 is TGTGCCAGCAGCCCGGACAGGGACACTGAAGCTTTCTTT. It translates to CASSPDRDTEAFF.

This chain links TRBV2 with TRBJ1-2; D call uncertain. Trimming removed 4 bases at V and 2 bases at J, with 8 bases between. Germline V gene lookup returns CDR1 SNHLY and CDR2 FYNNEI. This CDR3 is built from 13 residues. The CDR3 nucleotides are TGTGCCAGCAGTGTCTCAACCAACTATGGCTACACCTTC. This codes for CASSVSTNYGYTF.

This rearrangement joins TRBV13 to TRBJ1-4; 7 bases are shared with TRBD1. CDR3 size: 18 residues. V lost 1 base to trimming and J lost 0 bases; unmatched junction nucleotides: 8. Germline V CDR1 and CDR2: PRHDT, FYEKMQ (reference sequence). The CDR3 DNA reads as TGTGCCAGCAGCTTAGCCCGGACAGGAACCACAACTAATGAAAAACTGTTTTTT. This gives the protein CASSLARTGTTTNEKLFF.

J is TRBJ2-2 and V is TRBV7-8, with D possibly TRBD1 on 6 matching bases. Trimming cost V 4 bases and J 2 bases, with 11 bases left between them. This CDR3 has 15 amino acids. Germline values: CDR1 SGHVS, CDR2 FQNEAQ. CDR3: CASSWDIRNTGELFF. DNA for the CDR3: TGTGCCAGCAGCTGGGACATACGAAACACCGGGGAGCTGTTTTTT. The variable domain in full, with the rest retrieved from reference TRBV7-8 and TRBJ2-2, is GAGVSQSPRYKVAKRGQDVALRCDPISGHVSLFWYQQALGQGPEFLTYFQNEAQLDKSGLPSDRFFAERPEGSVSTLKIQRTQQEDSAVYLCASSWDIRNTGELFFGEGSRLTVL.

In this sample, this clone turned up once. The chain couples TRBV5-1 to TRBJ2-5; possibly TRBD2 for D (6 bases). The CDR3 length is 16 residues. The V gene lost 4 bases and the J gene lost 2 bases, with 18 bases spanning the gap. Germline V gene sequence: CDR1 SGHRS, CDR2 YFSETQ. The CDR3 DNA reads TGCGCCAGCAGCAACGACGGGGGACGGGTTCAAGAGACCCAGTACTTC. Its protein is CASSNDGGRVQETQYF.